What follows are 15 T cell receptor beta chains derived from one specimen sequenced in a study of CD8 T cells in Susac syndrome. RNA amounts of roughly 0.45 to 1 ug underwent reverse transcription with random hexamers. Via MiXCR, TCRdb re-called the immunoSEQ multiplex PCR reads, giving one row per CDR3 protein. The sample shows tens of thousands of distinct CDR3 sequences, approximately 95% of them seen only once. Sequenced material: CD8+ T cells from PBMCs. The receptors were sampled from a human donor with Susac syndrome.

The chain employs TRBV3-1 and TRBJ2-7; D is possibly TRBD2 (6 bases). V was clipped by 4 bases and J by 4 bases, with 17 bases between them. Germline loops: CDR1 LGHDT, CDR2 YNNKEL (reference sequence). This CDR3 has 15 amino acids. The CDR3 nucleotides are TGTGCCAGCAGCCGATCGGGGACTCCACCTTACGAGCAGTACTTC. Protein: CASSRSGTPPYEQYF.

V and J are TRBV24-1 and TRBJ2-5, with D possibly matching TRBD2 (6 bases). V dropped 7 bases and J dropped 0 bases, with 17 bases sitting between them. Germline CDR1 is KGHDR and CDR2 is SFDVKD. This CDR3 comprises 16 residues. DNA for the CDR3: TGTGCCACCAGAATACCGTTCGGGGGATACCAAGAGACCCAGTACTTC. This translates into CATRIPFGGYQETQYF.

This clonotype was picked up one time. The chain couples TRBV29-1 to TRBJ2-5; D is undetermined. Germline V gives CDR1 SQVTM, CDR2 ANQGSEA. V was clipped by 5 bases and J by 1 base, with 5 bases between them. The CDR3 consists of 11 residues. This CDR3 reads CSVPFQETQYF. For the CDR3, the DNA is TGCAGCGTTCCTTTCCAAGAGACCCAGTACTTC.

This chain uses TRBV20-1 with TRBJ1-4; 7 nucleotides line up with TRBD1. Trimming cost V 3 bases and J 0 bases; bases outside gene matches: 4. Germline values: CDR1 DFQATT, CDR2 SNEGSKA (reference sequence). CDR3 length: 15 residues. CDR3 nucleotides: TGCAGTGCTAGCGGGACAGCGGCAACTAATGAAAAACTGTTTTTT. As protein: CSASGTAATNEKLFF.

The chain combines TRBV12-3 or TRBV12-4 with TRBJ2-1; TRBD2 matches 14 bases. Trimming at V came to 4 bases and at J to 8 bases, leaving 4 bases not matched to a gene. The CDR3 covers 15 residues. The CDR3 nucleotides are TGTGCCAGCAGTTGGGGACTAGCGGGAGAATATGAGCAGTTCTTC. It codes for CASSWGLAGEYEQFF.

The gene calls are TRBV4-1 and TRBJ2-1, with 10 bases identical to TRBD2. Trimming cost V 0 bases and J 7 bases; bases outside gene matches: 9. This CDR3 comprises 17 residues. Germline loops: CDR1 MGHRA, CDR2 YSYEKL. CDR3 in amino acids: CASSQDALAGVSNEQFF. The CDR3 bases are TGCGCCAGCAGCCAAGACGCCCTAGCGGGAGTCTCGAATGAGCAGTTCTTC.

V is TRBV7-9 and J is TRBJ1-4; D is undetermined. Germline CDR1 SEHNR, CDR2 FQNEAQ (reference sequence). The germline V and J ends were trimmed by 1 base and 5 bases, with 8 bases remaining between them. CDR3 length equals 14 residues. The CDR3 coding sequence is TGTGCCAGCAGCTTAGACAGCATGAATGAAAAACTGTTTTTT. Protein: CASSLDSMNEKLFF.

DNA for the CDR3: TGTGCCAGCAGTTCCTCAGACAGGAGAAATCAGCCCCAGCATTTT. Its protein is CASSSSDRRNQPQHF. This chain connects TRBV12-3 or TRBV12-4 to TRBJ1-5, with a possible D match to TRBD1 (6 bases). V dropped 4 bases and J dropped 4 bases, with 14 bases sitting between them. The CDR3 runs to 15 residues.

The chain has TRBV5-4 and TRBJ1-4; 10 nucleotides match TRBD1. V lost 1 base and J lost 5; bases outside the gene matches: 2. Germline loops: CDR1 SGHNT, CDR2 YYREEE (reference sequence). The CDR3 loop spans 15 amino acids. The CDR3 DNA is TGTGCCAGCAGCTTGATGGGACAGGGGAATGAAAAACTGTTTTTT. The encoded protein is CASSLMGQGNEKLFF.

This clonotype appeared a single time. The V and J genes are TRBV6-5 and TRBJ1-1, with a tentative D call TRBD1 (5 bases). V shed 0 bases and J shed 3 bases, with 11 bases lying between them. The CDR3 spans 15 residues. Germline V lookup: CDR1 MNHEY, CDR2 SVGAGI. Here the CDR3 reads CASSYSGGIDTEAFF. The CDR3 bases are TGTGCCAGCAGTTACTCTGGGGGGATTGACACTGAAGCTTTCTTT.

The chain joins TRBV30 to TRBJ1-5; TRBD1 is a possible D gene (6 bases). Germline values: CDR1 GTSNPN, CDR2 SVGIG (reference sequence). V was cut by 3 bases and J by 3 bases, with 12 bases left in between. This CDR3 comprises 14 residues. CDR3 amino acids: CAWSPGGANQPQHF. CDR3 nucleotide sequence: TGTGCCTGGAGCCCGGGGGGGGCCAATCAGCCCCAGCATTTT.

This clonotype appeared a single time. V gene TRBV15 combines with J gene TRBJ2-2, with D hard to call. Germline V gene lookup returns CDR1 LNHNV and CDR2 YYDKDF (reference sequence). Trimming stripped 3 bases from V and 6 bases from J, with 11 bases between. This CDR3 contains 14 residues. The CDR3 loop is CATSSPGTPGELFF. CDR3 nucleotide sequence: TGTGCCACCAGCAGCCCCGGAACCCCCGGGGAGCTGTTTTTT.

The DNA for the CDR3 is TGTGCCAGCAGCTTGGTGGGTAGCGGGGCCTACAATGAGCAGTTCTTC. Its protein is CASSLVGSGAYNEQFF. The V gene is TRBV5-4, the J gene TRBJ2-1; 8 bases align to TRBD2. Trimming cost V 0 bases and J 2 bases; bases outside gene matches: 4. CDR1 and CDR2 from the germline V gene are SGHNT and YYREEE (reference sequence). The CDR3 is 16 amino acids. Full variable domain (rest looked up from reference TRBV5-4 and TRBJ2-1): ETGVTQSPTHLIKTRGQQVTLRCSSQSGHNTVSWYQQALGQGPQFIFQYYREEENGRGNFPPRFSGLQFPNYSSELNVNALELDDSALYLCASSLVGSGAYNEQFFGPGTRLTVL.

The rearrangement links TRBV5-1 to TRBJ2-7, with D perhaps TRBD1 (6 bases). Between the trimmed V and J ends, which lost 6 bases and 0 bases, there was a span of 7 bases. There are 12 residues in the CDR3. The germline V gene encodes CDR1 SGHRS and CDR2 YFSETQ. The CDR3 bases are TGCGCCAGCACAGGGGCCTCCTACGAGCAGTACTTC. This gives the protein CASTGASYEQYF.

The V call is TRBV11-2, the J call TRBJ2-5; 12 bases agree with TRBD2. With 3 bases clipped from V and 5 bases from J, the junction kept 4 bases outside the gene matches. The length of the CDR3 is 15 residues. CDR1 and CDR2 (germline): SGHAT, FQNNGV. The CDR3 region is CASSFTSGRFETQYF. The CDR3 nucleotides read TGTGCCAGCAGCTTTACTAGCGGGAGGTTTGAGACCCAGTACTTC.